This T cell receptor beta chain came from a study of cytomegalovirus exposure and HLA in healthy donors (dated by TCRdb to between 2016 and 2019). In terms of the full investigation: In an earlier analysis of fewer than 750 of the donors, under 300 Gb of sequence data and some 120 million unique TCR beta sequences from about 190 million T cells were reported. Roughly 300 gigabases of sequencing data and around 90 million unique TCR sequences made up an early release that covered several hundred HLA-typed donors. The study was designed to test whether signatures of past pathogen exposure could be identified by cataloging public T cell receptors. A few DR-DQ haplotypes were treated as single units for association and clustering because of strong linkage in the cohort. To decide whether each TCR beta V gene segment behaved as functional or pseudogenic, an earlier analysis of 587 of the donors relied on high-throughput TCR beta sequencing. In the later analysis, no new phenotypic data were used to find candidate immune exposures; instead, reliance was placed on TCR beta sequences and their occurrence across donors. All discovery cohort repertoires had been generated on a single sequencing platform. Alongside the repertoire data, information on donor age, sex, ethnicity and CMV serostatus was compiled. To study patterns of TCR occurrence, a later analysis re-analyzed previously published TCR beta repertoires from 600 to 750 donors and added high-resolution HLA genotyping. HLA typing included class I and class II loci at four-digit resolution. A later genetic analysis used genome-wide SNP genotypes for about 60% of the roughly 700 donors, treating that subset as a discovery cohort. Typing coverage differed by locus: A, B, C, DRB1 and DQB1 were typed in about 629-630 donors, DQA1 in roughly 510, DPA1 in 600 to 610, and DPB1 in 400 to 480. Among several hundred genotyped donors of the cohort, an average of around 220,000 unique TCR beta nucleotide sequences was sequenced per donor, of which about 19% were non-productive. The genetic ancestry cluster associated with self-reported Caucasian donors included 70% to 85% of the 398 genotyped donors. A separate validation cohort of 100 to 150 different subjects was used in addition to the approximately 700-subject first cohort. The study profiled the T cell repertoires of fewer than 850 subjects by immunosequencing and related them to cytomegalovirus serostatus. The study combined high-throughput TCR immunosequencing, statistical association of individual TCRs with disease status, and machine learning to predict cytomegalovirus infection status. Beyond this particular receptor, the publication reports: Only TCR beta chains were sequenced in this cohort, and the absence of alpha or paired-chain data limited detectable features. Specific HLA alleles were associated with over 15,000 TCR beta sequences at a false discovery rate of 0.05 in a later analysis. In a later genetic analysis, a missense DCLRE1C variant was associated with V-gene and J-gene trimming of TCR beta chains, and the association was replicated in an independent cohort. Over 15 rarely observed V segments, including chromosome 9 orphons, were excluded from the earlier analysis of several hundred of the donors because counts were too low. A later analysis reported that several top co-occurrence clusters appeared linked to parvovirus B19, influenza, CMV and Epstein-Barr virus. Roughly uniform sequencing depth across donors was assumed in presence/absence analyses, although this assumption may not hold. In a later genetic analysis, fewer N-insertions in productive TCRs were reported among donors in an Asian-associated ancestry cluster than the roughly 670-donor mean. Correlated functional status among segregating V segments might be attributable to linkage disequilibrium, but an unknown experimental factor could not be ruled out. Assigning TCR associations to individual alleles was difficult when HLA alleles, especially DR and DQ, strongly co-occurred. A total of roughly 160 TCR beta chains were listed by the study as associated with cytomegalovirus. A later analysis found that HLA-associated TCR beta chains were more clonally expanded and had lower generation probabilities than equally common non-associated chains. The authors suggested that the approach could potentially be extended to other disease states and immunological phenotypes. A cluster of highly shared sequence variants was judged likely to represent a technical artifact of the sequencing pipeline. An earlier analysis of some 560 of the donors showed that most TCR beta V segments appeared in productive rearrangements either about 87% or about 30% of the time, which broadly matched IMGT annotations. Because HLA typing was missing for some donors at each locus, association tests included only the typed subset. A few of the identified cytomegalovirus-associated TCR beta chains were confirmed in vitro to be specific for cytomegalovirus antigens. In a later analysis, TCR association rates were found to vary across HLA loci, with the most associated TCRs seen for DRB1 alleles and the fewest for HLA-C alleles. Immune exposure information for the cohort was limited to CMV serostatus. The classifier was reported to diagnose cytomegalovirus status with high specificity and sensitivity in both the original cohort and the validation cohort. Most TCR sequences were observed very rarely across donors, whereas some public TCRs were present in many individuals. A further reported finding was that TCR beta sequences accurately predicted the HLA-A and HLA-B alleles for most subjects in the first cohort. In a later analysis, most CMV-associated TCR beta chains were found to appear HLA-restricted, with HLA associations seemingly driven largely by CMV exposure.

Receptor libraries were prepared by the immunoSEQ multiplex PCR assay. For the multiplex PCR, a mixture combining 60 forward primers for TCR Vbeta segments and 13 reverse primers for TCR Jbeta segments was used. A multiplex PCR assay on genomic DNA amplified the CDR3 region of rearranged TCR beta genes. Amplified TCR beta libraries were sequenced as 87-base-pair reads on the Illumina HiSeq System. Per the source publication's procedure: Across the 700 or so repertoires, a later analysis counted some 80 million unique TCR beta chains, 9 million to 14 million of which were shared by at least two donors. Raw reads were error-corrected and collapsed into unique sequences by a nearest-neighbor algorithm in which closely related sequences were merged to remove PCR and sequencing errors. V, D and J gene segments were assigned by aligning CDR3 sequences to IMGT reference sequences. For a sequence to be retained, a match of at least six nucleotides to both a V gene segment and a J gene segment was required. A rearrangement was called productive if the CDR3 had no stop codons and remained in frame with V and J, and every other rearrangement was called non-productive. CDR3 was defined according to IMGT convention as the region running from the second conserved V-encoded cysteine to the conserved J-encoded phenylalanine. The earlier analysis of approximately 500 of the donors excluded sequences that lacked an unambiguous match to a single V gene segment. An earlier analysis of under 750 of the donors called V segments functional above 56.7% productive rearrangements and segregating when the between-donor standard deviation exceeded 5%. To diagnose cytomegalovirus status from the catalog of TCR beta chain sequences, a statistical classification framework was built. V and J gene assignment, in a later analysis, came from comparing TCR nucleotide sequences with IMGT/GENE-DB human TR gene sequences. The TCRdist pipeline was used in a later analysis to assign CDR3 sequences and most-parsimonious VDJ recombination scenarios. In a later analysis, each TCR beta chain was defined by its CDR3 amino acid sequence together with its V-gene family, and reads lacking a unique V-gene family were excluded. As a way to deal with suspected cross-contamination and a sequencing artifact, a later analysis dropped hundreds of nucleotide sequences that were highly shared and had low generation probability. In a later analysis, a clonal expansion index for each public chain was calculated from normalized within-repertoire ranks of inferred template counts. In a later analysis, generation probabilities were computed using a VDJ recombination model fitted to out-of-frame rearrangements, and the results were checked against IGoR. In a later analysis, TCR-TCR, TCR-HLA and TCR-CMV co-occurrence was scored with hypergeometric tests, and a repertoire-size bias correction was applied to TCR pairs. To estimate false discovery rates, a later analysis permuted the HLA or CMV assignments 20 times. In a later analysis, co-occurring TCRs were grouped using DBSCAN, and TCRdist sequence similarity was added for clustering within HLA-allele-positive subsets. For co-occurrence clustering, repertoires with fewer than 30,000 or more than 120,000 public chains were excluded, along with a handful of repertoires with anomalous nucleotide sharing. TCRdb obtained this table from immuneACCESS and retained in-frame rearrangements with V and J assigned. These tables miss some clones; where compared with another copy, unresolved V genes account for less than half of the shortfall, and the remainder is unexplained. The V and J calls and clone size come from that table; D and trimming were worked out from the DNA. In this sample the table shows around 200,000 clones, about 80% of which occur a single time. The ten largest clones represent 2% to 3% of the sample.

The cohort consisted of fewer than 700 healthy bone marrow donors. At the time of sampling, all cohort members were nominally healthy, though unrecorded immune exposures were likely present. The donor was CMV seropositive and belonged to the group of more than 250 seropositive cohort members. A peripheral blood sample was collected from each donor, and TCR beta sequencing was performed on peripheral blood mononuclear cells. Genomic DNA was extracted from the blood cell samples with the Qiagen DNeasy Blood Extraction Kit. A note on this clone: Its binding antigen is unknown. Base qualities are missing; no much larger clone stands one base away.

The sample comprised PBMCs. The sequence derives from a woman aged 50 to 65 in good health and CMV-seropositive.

In nucleotides, the sequence is TGTGCCACCAGCAGAGATTTAGCACAGGGTGAGGGTACGCAGTATTTT. It specifies CATSRDLAQGEGTQYF. The rearranged segments are TRBV15 and TRBJ2-3; a weak D assignment points to TRBD1 (6 bases agree). CDR1 and CDR2, per the germline V gene (reference sequence), are LNHNV and YYDKDF. The CDR3 has 16 amino acids, counting the end cysteine and phenylalanine. Only the CDR3 portion is preserved as DNA: 48 bases, with reading frame beginning at the first base. V lost 0 bases and J lost 8 bases; the stretch between them is 18 bases long.